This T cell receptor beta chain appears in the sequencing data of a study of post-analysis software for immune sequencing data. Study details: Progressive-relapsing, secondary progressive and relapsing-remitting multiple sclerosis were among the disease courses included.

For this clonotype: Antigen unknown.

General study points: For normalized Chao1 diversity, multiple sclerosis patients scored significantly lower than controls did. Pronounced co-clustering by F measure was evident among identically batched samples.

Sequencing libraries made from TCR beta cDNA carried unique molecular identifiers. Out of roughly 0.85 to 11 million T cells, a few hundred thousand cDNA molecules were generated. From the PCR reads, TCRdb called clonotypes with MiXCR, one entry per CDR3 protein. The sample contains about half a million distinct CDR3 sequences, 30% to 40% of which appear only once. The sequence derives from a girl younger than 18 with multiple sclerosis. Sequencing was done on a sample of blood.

CDR3 nucleotide sequence: TGTGCCAGCAGTTATTTGAGGGGCTGGGAGCAGTACTTC. Translated: CASSYLRGWEQYF. The chain recombines TRBV6-2 or TRBV6-3 with TRBJ2-4, with D perhaps being TRBD1 or TRBD2 (5 bases each). The CDR3 length is 13 residues. The V gene lost 3 bases and the J gene lost 13 bases, with 16 bases spanning the gap. Per the germline V gene, CDR1 is MNHEY and CDR2 is SVGEGT.